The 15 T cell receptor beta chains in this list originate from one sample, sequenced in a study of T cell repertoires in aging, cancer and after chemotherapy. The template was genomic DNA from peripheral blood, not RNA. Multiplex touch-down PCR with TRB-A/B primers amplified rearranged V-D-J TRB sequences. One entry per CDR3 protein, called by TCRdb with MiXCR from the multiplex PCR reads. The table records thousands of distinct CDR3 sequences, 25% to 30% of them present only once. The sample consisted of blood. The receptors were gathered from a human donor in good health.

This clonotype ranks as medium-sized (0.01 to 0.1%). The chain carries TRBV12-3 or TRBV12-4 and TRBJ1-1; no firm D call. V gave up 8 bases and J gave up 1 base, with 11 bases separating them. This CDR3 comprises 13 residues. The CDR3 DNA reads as TGTGCCAGCGGGTCCACCAGGAACACTGAAGCTTTCTTT. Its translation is CASGSTRNTEAFF.

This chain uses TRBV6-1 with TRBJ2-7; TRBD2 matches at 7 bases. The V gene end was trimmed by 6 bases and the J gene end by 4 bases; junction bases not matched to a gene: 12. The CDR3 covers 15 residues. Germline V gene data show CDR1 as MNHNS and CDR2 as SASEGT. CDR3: CASRTTRDYLYEQYF. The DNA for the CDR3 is TGTGCCAGCAGAACAACCCGGGACTACCTATACGAGCAGTACTTC.

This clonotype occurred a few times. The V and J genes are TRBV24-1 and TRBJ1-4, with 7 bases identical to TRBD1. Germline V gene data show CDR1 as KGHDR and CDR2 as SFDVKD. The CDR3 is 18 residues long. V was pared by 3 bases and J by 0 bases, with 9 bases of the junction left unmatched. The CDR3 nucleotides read TGTGCCACCAGTGATCTCGGACAGGTTTTTCCAACTAATGAAAAACTGTTTTTT. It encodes CATSDLGQVFPTNEKLFF.

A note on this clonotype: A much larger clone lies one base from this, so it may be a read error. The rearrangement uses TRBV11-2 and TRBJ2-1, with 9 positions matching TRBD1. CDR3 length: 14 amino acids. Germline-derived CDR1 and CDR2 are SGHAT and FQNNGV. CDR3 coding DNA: TGTGTCAGCAGCCGGGACAGGGTGGTCAATGAGCAGTTCTTC. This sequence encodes CVSSRDRVVNEQFF. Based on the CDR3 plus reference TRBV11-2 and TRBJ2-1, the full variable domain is EAGVAQSPRYKIIEKRQSVAFWCNPISGHATLYWYQQILGQGPKLLIQFQNNGVVDDSQLPKDRFSAERLKGVDSTLKIQPAKLEDSAVYLCVSSRDRVVNEQFFGPGTRLTVL.

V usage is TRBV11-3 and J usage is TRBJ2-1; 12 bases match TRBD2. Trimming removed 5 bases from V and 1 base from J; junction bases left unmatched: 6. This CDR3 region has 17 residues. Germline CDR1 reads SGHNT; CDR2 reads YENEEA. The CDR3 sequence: CASSTETSGSSYNEQFF. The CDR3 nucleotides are TGTGCCAGCAGCACGGAGACTAGCGGGAGTTCCTACAATGAGCAGTTCTTC.

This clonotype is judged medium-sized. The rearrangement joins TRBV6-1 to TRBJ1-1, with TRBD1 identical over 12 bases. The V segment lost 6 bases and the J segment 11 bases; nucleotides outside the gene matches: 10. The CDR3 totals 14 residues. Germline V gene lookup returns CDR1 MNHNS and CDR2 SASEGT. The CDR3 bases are TGTGCCAGCAGCGCCCCGGGACAGGGGGCTCGGGCTTTCTTT. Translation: CASSAPGQGARAFF.

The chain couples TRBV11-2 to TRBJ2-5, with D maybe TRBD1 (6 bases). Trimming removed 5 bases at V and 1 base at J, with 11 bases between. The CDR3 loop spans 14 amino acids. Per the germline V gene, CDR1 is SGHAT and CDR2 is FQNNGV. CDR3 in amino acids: CASSPGQLQETQYF. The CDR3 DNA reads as TGTGCCAGCAGCCCCGGACAGCTCCAAGAGACCCAGTACTTC.

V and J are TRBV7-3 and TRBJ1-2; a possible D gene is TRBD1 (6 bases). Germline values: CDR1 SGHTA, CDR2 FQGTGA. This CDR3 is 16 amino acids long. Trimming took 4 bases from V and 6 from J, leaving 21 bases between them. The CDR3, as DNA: TGTGCCAGCAGCTCGGTCGGGGGGGGGGGGCCCGATGGCTACACCTTC. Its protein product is CASSSVGGGGPDGYTF.

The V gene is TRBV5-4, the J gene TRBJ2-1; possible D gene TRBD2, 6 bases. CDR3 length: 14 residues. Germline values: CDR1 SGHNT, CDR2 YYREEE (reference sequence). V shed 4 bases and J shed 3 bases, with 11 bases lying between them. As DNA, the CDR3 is TGTGCCAGCAGCGAGGAGGGCCTCTACAATGAGCAGTTCTTC. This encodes CASSEEGLYNEQFF.

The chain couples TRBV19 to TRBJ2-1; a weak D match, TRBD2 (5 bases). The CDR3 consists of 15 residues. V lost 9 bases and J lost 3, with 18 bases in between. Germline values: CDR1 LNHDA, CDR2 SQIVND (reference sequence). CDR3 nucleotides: TGTGCCAGCAGCTTAGCCGGGGAGAACTACAATGAGCAGTTCTTC. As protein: CASSLAGENYNEQFF. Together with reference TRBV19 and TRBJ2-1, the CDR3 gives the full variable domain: DGGITQSPKYLFRKEGQNVTLSCEQNLNHDAMYWYRQDPGQGLRLIYYSQIVNDFQKGDIAEGYSVSREKKESFPLTVTSAQKNPTAFYLCASSLAGENYNEQFFGPGTRLTVL.

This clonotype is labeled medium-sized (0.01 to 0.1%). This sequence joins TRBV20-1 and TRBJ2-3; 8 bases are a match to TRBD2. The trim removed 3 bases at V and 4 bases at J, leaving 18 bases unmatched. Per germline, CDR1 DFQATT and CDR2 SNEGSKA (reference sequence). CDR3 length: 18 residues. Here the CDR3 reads CSARTQGSSGRYSDTQYF. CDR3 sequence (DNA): TGCAGTGCTAGGACCCAGGGGTCGAGCGGGAGATACTCAGATACGCAGTATTTT.

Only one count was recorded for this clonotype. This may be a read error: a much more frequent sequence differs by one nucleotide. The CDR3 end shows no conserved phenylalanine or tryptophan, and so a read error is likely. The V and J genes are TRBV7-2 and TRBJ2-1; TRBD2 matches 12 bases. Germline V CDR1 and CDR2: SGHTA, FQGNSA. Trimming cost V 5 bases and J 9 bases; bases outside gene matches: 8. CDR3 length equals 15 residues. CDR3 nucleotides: TGTGCCAGCAGCGCCCGGACTAGCGGGATTTTTGAGCAGTTCTTA. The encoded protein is CASSARTSGIFEQFL.

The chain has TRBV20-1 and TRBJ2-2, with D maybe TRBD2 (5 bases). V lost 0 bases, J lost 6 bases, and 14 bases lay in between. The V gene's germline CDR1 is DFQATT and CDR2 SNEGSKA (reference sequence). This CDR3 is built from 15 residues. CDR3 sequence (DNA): TGCAGTGCTAGAGATGATACGGGGTTCCCCGGGGAGCTGTTTTTT. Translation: CSARDDTGFPGELFF.

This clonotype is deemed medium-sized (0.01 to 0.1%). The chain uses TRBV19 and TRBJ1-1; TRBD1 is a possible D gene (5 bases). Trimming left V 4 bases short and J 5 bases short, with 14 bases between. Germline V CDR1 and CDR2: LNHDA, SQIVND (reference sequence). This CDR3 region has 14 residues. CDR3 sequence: CASSTRAGRTEAFF. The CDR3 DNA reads TGTGCCAGTAGTACGAGGGCAGGGCGAACTGAAGCTTTCTTT.

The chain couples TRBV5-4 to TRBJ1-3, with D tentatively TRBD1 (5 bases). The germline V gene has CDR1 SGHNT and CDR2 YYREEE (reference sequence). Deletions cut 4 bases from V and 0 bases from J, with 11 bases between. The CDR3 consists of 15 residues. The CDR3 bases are TGTGCCAGCAGCGACGGGACGGTCTCTGGAAACACCATATATTTT. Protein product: CASSDGTVSGNTIYF.